These T cell receptor beta chains were read from a single sample in a study of cytomegalovirus exposure and HLA in healthy donors. The table came from immunoSEQ multiplex PCR; TCRdb's copy has only in-frame clones and leaves some out. This repertoire shows 66,000 or so clones, around 97% found once; its top ten account for about 1.5%. Material: PBMCs. These receptors all come from a woman aged 18 to 35 in good health and CMV-seropositive. CDR3s include the opening cysteine and the closing phenylalanine or tryptophan. A D gene is named only where the DNA matches it firmly. The size entry is marked missing in some rows and otherwise reads once, few, many or a size class.

D gene	CDR3 length	V gene	clone size	J gene	CDR3 DNA	CDR3 protein
TRBD1	12	TRBV28	NA	TRBJ2-7	TGTGCCAGCAGATGGGACAGAGGTGAGCAGTACTTC	CASRWDRGEQYF
NA	15	TRBV4-2	NA	TRBJ2-4	TGTGCCAGCAGCCAAGATCACAACCTCCAGGACATTCAGTACTTC	CASSQDHNLQDIQYF
TRBD1	17	TRBV28	NA	TRBJ1-3	TGTGCCAGCAGTGGACCGGGACAGCAGGGCTCTGGAAACACCATATATTTT	CASSGPGQQGSGNTIYF
TRBD1	20	TRBV2	NA	TRBJ1-4	TGTGCCAGCAGTTACTACACCGGGACAGGGGGCTTGTCAACTAATGAAAAACTGTTTTTT	CASSYYTGTGGLSTNEKLFF
NA	14	TRBV2	NA	TRBJ1-3	TGTGCCAGCACCCCCGGAGGCAGGGGAAACACCATATATTTT	CASTPGGRGNTIYF
NA	14	TRBV19	NA	TRBJ2-5	TGTGCCAGTCGCCCGGAGGCCCCCCAAGAGACCCAGTACTTC	CASRPEAPQETQYF
TRBD2	16	TRBV7-9	NA	TRBJ2-5	TGTGCCAGCAGCTTAGGTACTAGCGGGAGTGGTGAGACCCAGTACTTC	CASSLGTSGSGETQYF
TRBD1	17	TRBV4-1	NA	TRBJ2-3	TGCGCCAGCAGCCAAGGTTGGGACAGGGGATTCACAGATACGCAGTATTTT	CASSQGWDRGFTDTQYF
TRBD2	16	TRBV13	NA	TRBJ2-1	TGTGCCAGCAGCTTAGCCCTAGCGGGAGCATACAATGAGCAGTTCTTC	CASSLALAGAYNEQFF
NA	14	TRBV6-1	NA	TRBJ1-1	TGTGCCAGCAGTAGAACTCCCAGGGGCACTGAAGCTTTCTTT	CASSRTPRGTEAFF
TRBD2	16	TRBV5-1	NA	TRBJ2-2	TGCGCCAGCAACAAGGAGGCGGGAGGGTTCACCGGGGAGCTGTTTTTT	CASNKEAGGFTGELFF
TRBD2	15	TRBV19	NA	TRBJ2-1	TGTGCCAGTAGTATAGCAGTAGCGGGGTACAATGAGCAGTTCTTC	CASSIAVAGYNEQFF
NA	12	TRBV18	NA	TRBJ2-3	TGTGCCAGCTCACCCGCAGGCTCTACGCAGTATTTT	CASSPAGSTQYF
NA	14	TRBV2	NA	TRBJ2-4	TGTGCCAGCAGTGAAAGCCGGCGGCTTAACATTCAGTACTTC	CASSESRRLNIQYF
NA	15	TRBV27	once	TRBJ1-1	TGTGCCAGCAGCACTAACTACCGGGATCCGCGGGGGGCTTTCTTT	CASSTNYRDPRGAFF
NA	16	TRBV5-1	NA	TRBJ1-2	TGCGCCAGCAGCTTGGCCACAGGACAGAGCACCTATGGCTACACCTTC	CASSLATGQSTYGYTF
TRBD2	14	TRBV5-5	NA	TRBJ2-4	TGTGCCAGCAGCCCCGGGACTAGCGGAAACATTCAGTACTTC	CASSPGTSGNIQYF
NA	16	TRBV28	NA	TRBJ1-1	TGTGCCAGCAGCCCCCCCGGCCAGGGAATTGGCACTGAAGCTTTCTTT	CASSPPGQGIGTEAFF
TRBD1	11	TRBV28	NA	TRBJ1-2	TGTGCCACCCGGACAGGGAAGGGCTACACCTTC	CATRTGKGYTF
NA	11	TRBV20-1	NA	TRBJ2-7	TGCAGTGCTACGGACATTTCCGAGCAGTACTTC	CSATDISEQYF
NA	15	TRBV11-2	NA	TRBJ1-5	TGTGCCAGCAGCGCAGGTGGGGCAGGGAATCAGCCCCAGCATTTT	CASSAGGAGNQPQHF
TRBD2	17	TRBV7-2	NA	TRBJ2-4	TGTGCCAGCAGCTTATCGTCTAGCGGAGTAGCCAAAAACATTCAGTACTTC	CASSLSSSGVAKNIQYF
TRBD2	17	TRBV5-4	NA	TRBJ2-3	TGTGCCAGCAGCTTGGGCCCTAGCGGGAGGGGGACAGATACGCAGTATTTT	CASSLGPSGRGTDTQYF
NA	11	TRBV2	NA	TRBJ2-7	TGTGCCAGCCCCAATTCGGGGGAGCAGTACTTC	CASPNSGEQYF
TRBD2	15	TRBV10-3	NA	TRBJ2-3	TGTGCCATCAGTGGGCCTAGCGGGAGTGAAGATACGCAGTATTTT	CAISGPSGSEDTQYF
NA	16	TRBV7-3	NA	TRBJ1-5	TGTGCCAGCAGCTGCCATCGGAGGACTAGGGGGCAGCCCCAGCATTTT	CASSCHRRTRGQPQHF
TRBD1	14	TRBV5-1	once	TRBJ1-3	TGCGCCAGCAGCCCGGACAGGGATGGAAACACCATATATTTT	CASSPDRDGNTIYF
NA	11	TRBV11-1	NA	TRBJ2-2	TGTGCCAGCACCCTAAACGGGGAGCTGTTTTTT	CASTLNGELFF
TRBD2	15	TRBV11-2	NA	TRBJ2-1	TGTGCCAGCAGCTCCGAAAGACTAGCGGGAGGTGAGCAGTTCTTC	CASSSERLAGGEQFF
TRBD1	14	TRBV27	NA	TRBJ1-1	TGTGCCAGCAGTGTCGGGACAGGGGGGACTGAAGCTTTCTTT	CASSVGTGGTEAFF
NA	13	TRBV6-1	NA	TRBJ1-5	TGTGCCAGCAGTTCCTCAAGAGGCCAGCCCCAGCATTTT	CASSSSRGQPQHF
NA	13	TRBV11-2	NA	TRBJ1-1	TGTGCCAGCAGCTATACAGTAAACACTGAAGCTTTCTTT	CASSYTVNTEAFF
NA	15	TRBV6-1	NA	TRBJ1-1	TGTGCCAGCAGTGCGGCCCTCAGGGTTGGAACTGAAGCTTTCTTT	CASSAALRVGTEAFF
TRBD2	17	TRBV7-3	once	TRBJ2-1	TGTGCCAGCAGCTCCCGGACTAGCGGGAGCTCCTACAATGAGCAGTTCTTC	CASSSRTSGSSYNEQFF
NA	13	TRBV18	NA	TRBJ2-7	TGTGCCAGCTCACCAGGGGGCAGCGGCGAGCAGTACTTC	CASSPGGSGEQYF
NA	12	TRBV10-3	NA	TRBJ2-1	TGTGCCATCAAACCCGCGCGGGGTGAGCAGTTCTTC	CAIKPARGEQFF
TRBD1	17	TRBV7-2	NA	TRBJ1-1	TGTGCCAGCAGCTTACAGGGACAGGGCGGCATGAACACTGAAGCTTTCTTT	CASSLQGQGGMNTEAFF
NA	13	TRBV30	NA	TRBJ1-1	TGTGCCTGGAGTTTGGACAGAAACACTGAAGCTTTCTTT	CAWSLDRNTEAFF
TRBD1	17	TRBV7-9	NA	TRBJ1-3	TGTGCCAGCAGCTTACCCAGGGACAGGGAATCTGGAAACACCATATATTTT	CASSLPRDRESGNTIYF
TRBD2	15	TRBV6-6	NA	TRBJ2-3	TGTGCCAGCAGGGGGACTAGCGGGCTGGCAGATACGCAGTATTTT	CASRGTSGLADTQYF
TRBD1	14	TRBV2	NA	TRBJ2-7	TGTGCCAGCAGGCCCGGGACAGCGGTCCACGAGCAGTACTTC	CASRPGTAVHEQYF
NA	11	TRBV7-2	NA	TRBJ2-5	TGTGCCAGCAGCTCTTATCCATGGCCCAACTTC	CASSSYPWPNF
NA	13	TRBV2	NA	TRBJ1-1	TGTGCCAGCAGCTCCGGGAATCGAAGGGTGGCTTTCTTT	CASSSGNRRVAFF
TRBD1	16	TRBV5-1	NA	TRBJ2-3	TGCGCCAGCAGCCTGACAGGGGAGCCGTTCACAGATACGCAGTATTTT	CASSLTGEPFTDTQYF
TRBD2	14	TRBV11-3	NA	TRBJ2-1	TGTGCCAGCAGCTTAGAAGCGGGAGAGCATGAGCAGTTCTTC	CASSLEAGEHEQFF
NA	14	TRBV29-1	NA	TRBJ1-2	TGCAGCGTCGGGGTGTTCGGCTTCAACTATGGCTACACCTTC	CSVGVFGFNYGYTF
NA	11	TRBV20-1	NA	TRBJ1-1	TGCAGTGTCCCCCGGAACACTGAAGCTTTCTTT	CSVPRNTEAFF
NA	16	TRBV18	NA	TRBJ2-7	TGTGCCAGCTCACCGGTTGTGACTGACTTTTTCTACGAGCAGTACTTC	CASSPVVTDFFYEQYF
NA	14	TRBV7-7	NA	TRBJ2-7	TGTGCTAGCAGCCCAATCGGGTTCTCCTACGAGCAGTACTTC	CASSPIGFSYEQYF
NA	11	TRBV20-1	NA	TRBJ2-1	TGCAGTGTGACTAGCTACAATGAGCAGTTCTTC	CSVTSYNEQFF
NA	12	TRBV6-6	NA	TRBJ2-1	TGTGCCAGCAGTTTACAACTAGGCGAGCAGTTCTTC	CASSLQLGEQFF
NA	13	TRBV6-5	NA	TRBJ1-5	TGTGCCAGCAAGAGAGGGGGGGATCAGCCCCAGCATTTT	CASKRGGDQPQHF
TRBD2	16	TRBV11-2	once	TRBJ2-1	TGTGCCAGCAGCTTTCTAGCGGGAGCCACCTACAATGAGCAGTTCTTC	CASSFLAGATYNEQFF
TRBD1	13	TRBV7-6	NA	TRBJ1-1	TGTGCCAGCAGTTCGGACAGGGACACTGAAGCTTTCTTT	CASSSDRDTEAFF